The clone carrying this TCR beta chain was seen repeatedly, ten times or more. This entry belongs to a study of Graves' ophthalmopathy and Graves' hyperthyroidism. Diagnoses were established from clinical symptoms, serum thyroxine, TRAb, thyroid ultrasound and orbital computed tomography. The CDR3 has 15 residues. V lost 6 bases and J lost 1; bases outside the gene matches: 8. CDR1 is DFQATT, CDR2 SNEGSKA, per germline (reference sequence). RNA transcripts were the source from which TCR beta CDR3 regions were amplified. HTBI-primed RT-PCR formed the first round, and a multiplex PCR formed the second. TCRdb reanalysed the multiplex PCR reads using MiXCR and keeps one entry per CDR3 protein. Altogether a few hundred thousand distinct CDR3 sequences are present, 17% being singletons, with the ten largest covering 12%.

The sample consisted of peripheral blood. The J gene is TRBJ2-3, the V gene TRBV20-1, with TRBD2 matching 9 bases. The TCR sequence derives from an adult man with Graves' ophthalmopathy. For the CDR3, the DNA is TGCAGTGCAAAAAGGTCTAGCGGGGGCACAGATACGCAGTATTTT. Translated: CSAKRSSGGTDTQYF.